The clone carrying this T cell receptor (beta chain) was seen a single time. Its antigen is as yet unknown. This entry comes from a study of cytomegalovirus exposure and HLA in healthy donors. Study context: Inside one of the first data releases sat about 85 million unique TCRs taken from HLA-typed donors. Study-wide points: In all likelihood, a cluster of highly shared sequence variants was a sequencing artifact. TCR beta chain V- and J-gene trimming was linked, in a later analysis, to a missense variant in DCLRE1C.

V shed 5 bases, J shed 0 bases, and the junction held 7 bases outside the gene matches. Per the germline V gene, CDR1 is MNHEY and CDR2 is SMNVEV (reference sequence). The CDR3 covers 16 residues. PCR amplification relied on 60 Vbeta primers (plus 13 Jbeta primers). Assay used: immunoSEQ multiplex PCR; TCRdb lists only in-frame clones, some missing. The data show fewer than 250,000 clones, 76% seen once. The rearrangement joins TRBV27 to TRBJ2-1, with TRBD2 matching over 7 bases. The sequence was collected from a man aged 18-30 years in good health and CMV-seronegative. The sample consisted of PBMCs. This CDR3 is CASSLSGWSSYNEQFF. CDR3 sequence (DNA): TGTGCCAGCAGTCTTAGCGGGTGGAGCTCCTACAATGAGCAGTTCTTC.